The clone carrying this TCR beta chain was seen at least ten times. Its antigen is still unknown. Time point given: newly diagnosed GD, antithyroid drugs for less than 3 months. Generation of the TCR library employed RNA extracted from PBMCs. Sequencing libraries for TCR beta were prepared with iRepertoire HTBI primers and Arm-PCR of CDR3 regions. TCRdb passed the multiplex PCR reads through MiXCR, listing each CDR3 protein once. Of around 250,000 distinct CDR3 sequences in the sample, around 19% were seen once. The data belong to a study of regulatory T cells in long-lasting Graves disease. For the study at large: Newly diagnosed Graves' patients had under 3 months of antithyroid drugs. Whole-study results and caveats: Patients whose Graves' disease persisted exhibited lower TCR diversity than those newly diagnosed. Accuracy could have been hurt by small sample size.

The sequence derives from a female donor with Graves disease. Sequencing used peripheral blood mononuclear cells (PBMCs), obtained at new diagnosis, from a patient treated with antithyroid drugs.

Written as DNA, the CDR3 is TGCAGTGCTAGTGGCGGTGGACTAGGCTACGAGCAGTACTTC. Translation: CSASGGGLGYEQYF. The chain employs TRBV20-1 and TRBJ2-7; 7 nucleotides align to TRBD2. The CDR3 extends over 14 amino acids. Germline CDR1 reads DFQATT; CDR2 reads SNEGSKA (reference sequence). After removal of 3 bases from V and 3 bases from J, the junction contained 8 bases not matched to a gene.